This TCR beta chain was identified during a study of cytomegalovirus exposure and HLA in healthy donors. This CDR3 comprises 15 residues. The junction had 3 bases not matched to a gene; V was cut back by 4 bases and J by 1 base. Germline-derived CDR1 and CDR2 are SNHLY and FYNNEI. Researchers ran the PCR with 60 Vbeta and 13 Jbeta primers. Measured with immunoSEQ multiplex PCR; TCRdb has only the in-frame clones, and not every one. Of 120,000 to 150,000 clones in the sample, roughly 82% were seen once. Comment on this clone: In the same sample, other DNA sequences code for this CDR3.

The sequence came from a man aged 25-45 years in good health and CMV-seropositive. Sequenced input: PBMCs. V usage is TRBV2 and J usage is TRBJ2-1, with TRBD2 matching 8 bases. This CDR3 is CASSATSGSYNEQFF. The DNA of the CDR3 is TGTGCCAGCAGTGCCACTAGCGGATCCTACAATGAGCAGTTCTTC.